One sample yielded the 26 T cell receptor beta chains listed below, sequenced in a study of T cell responses to AZD1222 COVID-19 vaccine. Clones were sequenced by immunoSEQ multiplex PCR, and TCRdb holds only the in-frame ones, with some missing. The sample shows some 140,000 clones, 85% to 95% of them seen only once. The sample here was peripheral blood, taken on day 0 of AZD1222 vaccination. The receptors stem from an adult in good health.

The rearrangement links TRBV5-6 to TRBJ2-5; D remains unclear. The CDR3 covers 12 residues. The V end lost 9 bases, the J end lost 1 base, and 10 bases lay between the germline ends. Looked up from germline, CDR1 is SGHDT and CDR2 is YYEEEE. The CDR3 DNA reads as TGTGCCACCGGTGGCTTCCAAGAGACCCAGTACTTC. Translation gives CATGGFQETQYF.

The chain recombines TRBV28 with TRBJ2-7; 10 nucleotides align to TRBD1. CDR1 and CDR2 from the germline V gene are MDHEN and SYDVKM. The CDR3 consists of 14 residues. Germline trimming cut 4 bases from V and 5 bases from J; bases unmatched to any gene: 5. The CDR3 DNA sequence: TGTGCCAGCAGTTCCCCCGGGACAGGGGACGAGCAGTACTTC. Protein product: CASSSPGTGDEQYF.

Here the CDR3 reads CAWASNTGGSNQPQHF. The CDR3 bases are TGTGCCTGGGCTAGCAACACAGGGGGTAGCAATCAGCCCCAGCATTTT. The chain joins TRBV30 to TRBJ1-5; 8 nucleotides align to TRBD1. V lost 5 bases and J lost 0; bases outside the gene matches: 9. The CDR3 extends over 16 amino acids. Germline CDR1 GTSNPN, CDR2 SVGIG (reference sequence).

The gene calls are TRBV5-4 and TRBJ2-1; D is ambiguous. V gave up 0 bases and J gave up 8 bases, with 6 bases separating them. Per the germline V gene, CDR1 is SGHNT and CDR2 is YYREEE (reference sequence). The CDR3 sequence is 12 residues long. The CDR3 sequence: CASSLAGDEQFF. The CDR3 nucleotides are TGTGCCAGCAGCTTGGCTGGTGATGAGCAGTTCTTC.

V is TRBV5-1 and J is TRBJ2-1; D unclear. This CDR3 region has 14 residues. V was clipped by 5 bases and J by 5 bases, with 14 bases between them. Looked up from germline, CDR1 is SGHRS and CDR2 is YFSETQ. Here the CDR3 DNA reads TGCGCCAGCAGATTCAGAAACACCAACAATGAGCAGTTCTTC. Encoded protein: CASRFRNTNNEQFF.

To note about this clone: This sample also contains other DNA sequences that code for the same CDR3. The rearrangement links TRBV9 to TRBJ2-7, with D possibly being TRBD2 (6 bases). The V gene's germline CDR1 is SGDLS and CDR2 YYNGEE. The CDR3 spans 14 residues. The germline V and J ends were trimmed by 4 bases and 3 bases, with 14 bases remaining between them. The CDR3 nucleotides read TGTGCCAGCAGCCCGTCGGGAGACGACTACGAGCAGTACTTC. It yields the protein CASSPSGDDYEQYF. The full variable domain, with the rest looked up from reference TRBV9 and TRBJ2-7, is DSGVTQTPKHLITATGQRVTLRCSPRSGDLSVYWYQQSLDQGLQFLIQYYNGEERAKGNILERFSAQQFPDLHSELNLSSLELGDSALYFCASSPSGDDYEQYFGPGTRLTVT.

V gene TRBV2 combines with J gene TRBJ1-2, with a weak D call TRBD1 (5 bases). V gave up 11 bases and J gave up 1 base, with 17 bases separating them. Looked up from germline, CDR1 is SNHLY and CDR2 is FYNNEI. The CDR3 is 14 amino acids. The CDR3 DNA is TGTGCCGAAGTCCACAAAGGGGTTAACTATGGCTACACCTTC. This codes for CAEVHKGVNYGYTF.

To note about this clone: Other DNA variants within this sample encode the same CDR3. The rearrangement uses TRBV28 and TRBJ1-2; D is unclear. Germline assignment: CDR1 MDHEN and CDR2 SYDVKM. V lost 2 bases and J lost 4, with 5 bases in between. The CDR3 length is 12 residues. The CDR3 bases are TGTGCCAGCAGTTTAACAGCCTATGGCTACACCTTC. Its protein product is CASSLTAYGYTF.

J is TRBJ2-7 and V is TRBV25-1; D not resolved. Trimming took 6 bases from V and 5 from J, leaving 14 bases between them. The CDR3 covers 13 residues. Germline assignment: CDR1 MGHDK and CDR2 SYGVNS. The CDR3 nucleotides read TGTGCCAGCAGCCAAACCCCTGACGACGAGCAGTACTTC. This codes for CASSQTPDDEQYF.

The chain carries TRBV28 and TRBJ2-3, with D tentatively TRBD1 or TRBD2 (7 bases each). The V and J ends lost 6 bases and 8 bases respectively, with 12 bases between them. The CDR3 extends over 12 amino acids. CDR1 is MDHEN, CDR2 SYDVKM, per germline. The DNA for the CDR3 is TGTGCCAGCAGCTCAGGGGGGGGTACGCAGTATTTT. It specifies CASSSGGGTQYF.

V is TRBV10-3 and J is TRBJ2-3; D could derive from TRBD1 or TRBD2 (5 bases each). The CDR3 loop spans 12 amino acids. V dropped 8 bases and J dropped 0 bases, with 6 bases sitting between them. Germline V gene sequence: CDR1 ENHRY, CDR2 SYGVKD. Here the CDR3 DNA reads TGTGCCATCGGGGACAGCACAGATACGCAGTATTTT. Its translation is CAIGDSTDTQYF.

This clone was seen more than once but under ten times. This sequence joins TRBV19 and TRBJ2-2, with 8 positions matching TRBD1. The CDR3 spans 16 residues. With V trimmed by 5 bases and J by 4 bases, 9 bases remained unmatched. Germline lookup yields CDR1 LNHDA and CDR2 SQIVND (reference sequence). The CDR3 bases are TGTGCCAGTAGTCTGAGGACAGGGCATGGCACCGGGGAGCTGTTTTTT. This encodes CASSLRTGHGTGELFF. The full variable domain, completed using reference TRBV19 and TRBJ2-2, is DGGITQSPKYLFRKEGQNVTLSCEQNLNHDAMYWYRQDPGQGLRLIYYSQIVNDFQKGDIAEGYSVSREKKESFPLTVTSAQKNPTAFYLCASSLRTGHGTGELFFGEGSRLTVL.

This sequence joins TRBV7-2 and TRBJ2-3, with D perhaps TRBD1 (6 bases). Germline assignment: CDR1 SGHTA and CDR2 FQGNSA. The CDR3 has 18 amino acids. V lost 0 bases and J lost 0, with 16 bases in between. This CDR3 is CASSLAQGMATSTDTQYF. The CDR3 nucleotides are TGTGCCAGCAGCTTAGCCCAGGGGATGGCCACTAGCACAGATACGCAGTATTTT.

This chain connects TRBV7-7 to TRBJ2-1; D possibly corresponds to TRBD2 (5 bases). Germline V gene sequence: CDR1 SSHAT, CDR2 FNYEAQ (reference sequence). This CDR3 comprises 15 residues. The germline V and J ends were trimmed by 0 bases and 2 bases, with 8 bases remaining between them. CDR3 nucleotides: TGTGCCAGCAGCTTAGCACTAGAGGCCTACAATGAGCAGTTCTTC. Its translation: CASSLALEAYNEQFF.

This sequence joins TRBV6-5 and TRBJ1-1; tentatively, D is TRBD1 (6 bases). Germline lookup yields CDR1 MNHEY and CDR2 SVGAGI. This CDR3 is 13 amino acids long. V was trimmed by 7 bases and J by 10 bases, leaving 19 bases between them. Written as DNA, the CDR3 is TGTGCCAGCACCCCACCGACAGGTCGCGGAGCTTTCTTT. It codes for CASTPPTGRGAFF.

The table lists this clone with a count of one. The rearrangement joins TRBV6-6 to TRBJ1-1; D unresolved. Germline V gives CDR1 MNHNY, CDR2 SVGAGI (reference sequence). The CDR3 runs to 13 residues. Trimming removed 4 bases from V and 1 base from J, with 7 bases in between. The CDR3 loop is CASSLTPNTEAFF. In DNA form, the CDR3 reads TGTGCCAGCAGTTTAACACCGAACACTGAAGCTTTCTTT.

The V call is TRBV27, the J call TRBJ1-6; 8 bases are a match to TRBD1. CDR1 MNHEY and CDR2 SMNVEV come from the germline V gene (reference sequence). The V and J ends lost 6 bases and 6 bases, in that order; junction bases with no gene match: 7. The CDR3 spans 15 residues. The CDR3 DNA reads as TGTGCCAGCAGAACAGGGGGAAGGCGTAATTCACCCCTCCACTTT. Translated, it gives CASRTGGRRNSPLHF.

The chain recombines TRBV18 with TRBJ2-1; D is ambiguous. Germline V gene data show CDR1 as KGHSH and CDR2 as LQKENI. CDR3 length: 15 amino acids. V was cut by 2 bases and J by 2 bases, with 10 bases left in between. The CDR3 DNA reads as TGTGCCAGCTCACCAGGGCTGGAGCCCTACAATGAGCAGTTCTTC. Protein product: CASSPGLEPYNEQFF.

The chain combines TRBV4-3 with TRBJ1-2, with a weak D call TRBD1 (5 bases). The CDR3 runs 16 residues. Trimming removed 0 bases from V and 8 bases from J, with 19 bases in between. The germline gives CDR1 LGHNA, CDR2 YSLEER. The CDR3 spells CASSQESLGGAWGYTF. The CDR3, as DNA: TGCGCCAGCAGCCAAGAATCATTAGGAGGGGCTTGGGGCTACACCTTC.

This sequence joins TRBV5-6 and TRBJ2-3; no definite D call. The CDR3 has 14 amino acids. Germline lookup yields CDR1 SGHDT and CDR2 YYEEEE. The V end lost 0 bases, the J end lost 3 bases, and 8 bases lay between the germline ends. The CDR3 DNA reads as TGTGCCAGCAGCTTGGGGGGATGGACAGATACGCAGTATTTT. Protein: CASSLGGWTDTQYF.

The V call is TRBV7-8, the J call TRBJ1-3; weak D call: TRBD1 (5 bases). This CDR3 has 14 residues. Trimming took 6 bases from V and 0 from J, leaving 9 bases between them. Germline CDR1 reads SGHVS; CDR2 reads FQNEAQ. CDR3 bases: TGTGCCAGCAGGCAGGGTTTCTCTGGAAACACCATATATTTT. Translation: CASRQGFSGNTIYF. Full variable domain (remainder filled in from reference TRBV7-8 and TRBJ1-3): GAGVSQSPRYKVAKRGQDVALRCDPISGHVSLFWYQQALGQGPEFLTYFQNEAQLDKSGLPSDRFFAERPEGSVSTLKIQRTQQEDSAVYLCASRQGFSGNTIYFGEGSWLTVV.

The V call is TRBV27, the J call TRBJ1-6; D may be TRBD1 (5 bases). Germline CDR1 and CDR2: MNHEY and SMNVEV (reference sequence). The CDR3 is 13 amino acids. V shed 4 bases and J shed 10 bases, with 11 bases lying between them. The CDR3 DNA reads as TGTGCCAGCAGTTACGGAAGGGGCTCACCCCTCCACTTT. Its protein is CASSYGRGSPLHF.

CDR3 in amino acids: CASSLVGRETQYF. For the CDR3, the DNA is TGTGCCAGCAGCTTGGTCGGGAGGGAGACCCAGTACTTC. The chain has TRBV7-9 and TRBJ2-5; TRBD2 agrees at 7 bases. The V gene's germline CDR1 is SEHNR and CDR2 FQNEAQ (reference sequence). V was pared by 3 bases and J by 5 bases, with 3 bases of the junction left unmatched. CDR3 length equals 13 residues.

The CDR3 bases are TGTGCCAGCAGTTCCCCACGACTGAGGGGGAACACTGAAGCTTTCTTT. Its protein is CASSSPRLRGNTEAFF. The chain carries TRBV27 and TRBJ1-1; D may be TRBD1 (5 bases). Germline lookup yields CDR1 MNHEY and CDR2 SMNVEV (reference sequence). V was pared by 4 bases and J by 1 base, with 16 bases between. This CDR3 has 16 amino acids.

The rearrangement links TRBV9 to TRBJ2-5; D may be TRBD2 (5 bases). There are 13 residues in the CDR3. The V gene's germline CDR1 is SGDLS and CDR2 YYNGEE. V was shortened by 7 bases and J by 1 base, with 11 bases between the two germline ends. Here the CDR3 DNA reads TGTGCCAGCCAAAGGAGGTTCCAAGAGACCCAGTACTTC. Amino acid sequence: CASQRRFQETQYF.

The J gene is TRBJ2-1, the V gene TRBV9, with D unresolved. CDR1 is SGDLS, CDR2 YYNGEE, per germline. CDR3 length: 13 amino acids. Between the trimmed V and J ends, which lost 0 bases and 6 bases, there was a span of 7 bases. CDR3 bases: TGTGCCAGCAGCGTAGCCCCTACCAATGAGCAGTTCTTC. Translated: CASSVAPTNEQFF.